The 30 T cell receptor beta chains below were found in one sample sequenced in a study of long-term antiretroviral therapy in people with HIV. The immunoSEQ assay was v3.0, run at survey level. Profiled with immunoSEQ multiplex PCR; TCRdb holds only in-frame clones, not every one. In the table there are around 25,000 clones, approximately 86% of which are singletons. The source was unsorted PBMCs, collected almost 4.6 years after starting antiretroviral therapy. Receptor source: a man younger than 45 with HIV.

J is TRBJ1-2 and V is TRBV11-2, with D maybe TRBD1 (5 bases). V was trimmed by 1 base and J by 4 bases, leaving 19 bases between them. The CDR3 runs 17 residues. Germline V gene lookup returns CDR1 SGHAT and CDR2 FQNNGV. In DNA, the CDR3 is TGTGCCAGCAGCTTAGCTAACGACAGAAACAGCCTCTATGGCTACACCTTC. Protein product: CASSLANDRNSLYGYTF.

This sequence joins TRBV27 and TRBJ1-4; TRBD1 matches 9 bases. Trimming removed 4 bases from V and 0 bases from J; junction bases left unmatched: 3. Germline V gene lookup returns CDR1 MNHEY and CDR2 SMNVEV (reference sequence). CDR3 length: 16 amino acids. CDR3 in amino acids: CASSSRQGATNEKLFF. DNA for the CDR3: TGTGCCAGCAGTTCACGACAGGGGGCAACTAATGAAAAACTGTTTTTT. Full variable domain (rest looked up from reference TRBV27 and TRBJ1-4): EAQVTQNPRYLITVTGKKLTVTCSQNMNHEYMSWYRQDPGLGLRQIYYSMNVEVTDKGDVPEGYKVSRKEKRNFPLILESPSPNQTSLYFCASSSRQGATNEKLFFGSGTQLSVL.

There are a few counts of this clone. The rearrangement links TRBV19 to TRBJ2-7; 11 bases align to TRBD1. The CDR3 totals 15 residues. V shed 4 bases and J 3 bases; nucleotides not matched to a gene: 5. CDR1 and CDR2 (germline): LNHDA, SQIVND (reference sequence). CDR3 in DNA: TGTGCCAGTAGTACAGCAGGGACAGGGGGCTACGAGCAGTACTTC. It codes for CASSTAGTGGYEQYF.

This chain connects TRBV7-9 to TRBJ1-1, with a tentative D call TRBD1 (6 bases). Germline CDR1 is SEHNR and CDR2 is FQNEAQ (reference sequence). The CDR3 is made up of 14 amino acids. V was pared by 6 bases and J by 7 bases, with 18 bases between. The CDR3 coding sequence is TGTGCCAGCAGTTACAGGGAAGGGGTAGGTGAAGCTTTCTTT. This codes for CASSYREGVGEAFF. Based on the CDR3 plus reference TRBV7-9 and TRBJ1-1, the full variable domain is DTGVSQNPRHKITKRGQNVTFRCDPISEHNRLYWYRQTLGQGPEFLTYFQNEAQLEKSRLLSDRFSAERPKGSFSTLEIQRTEQGDSAMYLCASSYREGVGEAFFGQGTRLTVV.

This clone was observed a few times. V and J are TRBV19 and TRBJ2-7, with D possibly TRBD1 on 5 matching bases. There are 17 residues in the CDR3. Looked up from germline, CDR1 is LNHDA and CDR2 is SQIVND (reference sequence). V lost 9 bases, J lost 0 bases, and 24 bases lay in between. The chain's CDR3 is CARAAETAGSHSYEQYF. CDR3 bases: TGTGCCAGGGCCGCAGAAACAGCAGGGTCCCACTCCTACGAGCAGTACTTC.

This clone is a singleton in its sample. The J gene is TRBJ2-7, the V gene TRBV6-5, with TRBD2 matching over 8 bases. The CDR3 has 16 amino acids. With V trimmed by 0 bases and J by 3 bases, 7 bases remained unmatched. CDR1 is MNHEY and CDR2 is SVGAGI in the germline V gene. CDR3 in DNA: TGTGCCAGCAGTTACTCCCAGCGGGAGTATATCTACGAGCAGTACTTC. This encodes CASSYSQREYIYEQYF.

The rearrangement joins TRBV7-8 to TRBJ1-1; TRBD1 is a possible D gene (6 bases). This CDR3 is built from 15 residues. The V gene's germline CDR1 is SGHVS and CDR2 FQNEAQ. V lost 4 bases and J lost 1, with 13 bases in between. The CDR3 region is CASSWQGPKNTEAFF. CDR3 sequence (DNA): TGTGCCAGCAGCTGGCAGGGGCCTAAGAACACTGAAGCTTTCTTT.

The chain has TRBV4-2 and TRBJ1-2; tentatively, D is TRBD1 (5 bases). The germline CDR1 and CDR2 sequences are LGHNA and YNFKEQ. The V end lost 0 bases, the J end lost 7 bases, and 15 bases lay between the germline ends. There are 15 residues in the CDR3. In nucleotides, the CDR3 is TGTGCCAGCAGCCAAGATGGGGCGGGGGGAGGTGGCTACACCTTC. Encoded protein: CASSQDGAGGGGYTF.

The J gene is TRBJ1-2, the V gene TRBV6-5; 8 nucleotides align to TRBD1. V shed 10 bases and J 4 bases; nucleotides not matched to a gene: 5. The CDR3 runs 12 residues. Germline lookup yields CDR1 MNHEY and CDR2 SVGAGI. The CDR3 DNA reads TGTGCCACCTCGGGACAGGTCTATGGCTACACCTTC. It translates to CATSGQVYGYTF.

The V and J genes are TRBV5-6 and TRBJ2-7; TRBD2 agrees at 14 bases. CDR3 length: 19 amino acids. The J segment lost 0 bases and the V segment lost 3 bases, leaving 11 bases of the junction unmatched. Germline CDR1 reads SGHDT; CDR2 reads YYEEEE. The CDR3 DNA is TGTGCCAGCAGCTCTCACGGAAGGGGACTAGCGGGGGCCTCCTACGAGCAGTACTTC. Translated: CASSSHGRGLAGASYEQYF.

Note on this clone: The junction differs from germline at one of its ends, possibly a read error. The chain is built from TRBV7-9 and TRBJ2-5; 13 bases align to TRBD2. The CDR3 sequence is 13 residues long. Looked up from germline, CDR1 is SEHNR and CDR2 is FQNEAQ (reference sequence). This CDR3 reads CASSLRTSGSQDF. As DNA, the CDR3 is TGTGCCAGCAGCCTCAGGACTAGCGGGAGTCAGGACTTC. The full variable domain, in which reference TRBV7-9 and TRBJ2-5 provide the parts outside the CDR3, is DTGVSQNPRHKITKRGQNVTFRCDPISEHNRLYWYRQTLGQGPEFLTYFQNEAQLEKSRLLSDRFSAERPKGSFSTLEIQRTEQGDSAMYLCASSLRTSGSQDFGPGTRLLVL.

In this sample, this clone turned up once. J is TRBJ1-2 and V is TRBV2; D gene ambiguous. V lost 1 base, J lost 4 bases, and 7 bases lay in between. The CDR3 covers 13 residues. Germline V gives CDR1 SNHLY, CDR2 FYNNEI. The CDR3, as DNA: TGTGCCAGCAGTGAAGGGCTGAGCTATGGCTACACCTTC. Protein product: CASSEGLSYGYTF.

The rearrangement joins TRBV30 to TRBJ2-4, with 9 bases identical to TRBD2. V dropped 5 bases and J dropped 7; count of bases not matched to a gene: 9. Germline V gives CDR1 GTSNPN, CDR2 SVGIG (reference sequence). This CDR3 is built from 14 residues. CDR3 coding DNA: TGTGCCTGGTCAAGGCGGGAGGGCCCGAACATTCAGTACTTC. Protein: CAWSRREGPNIQYF.

The chain has TRBV9 and TRBJ2-5; 10 nucleotides line up with TRBD2. This CDR3 region has 16 residues. V lost 5 bases to trimming and J lost 1 base; unmatched junction nucleotides: 8. CDR1 and CDR2 (germline): SGDLS, YYNGEE. The CDR3 region has the DNA TGTGCCAGCAGACCTGGGAGCGGGGGGGTCCAAGAGACCCAGTACTTC. Translating gives CASRPGSGGVQETQYF.

The rearrangement joins TRBV7-9 to TRBJ1-1; possible D gene TRBD1, 5 bases. The CDR3 extends over 14 amino acids. Germline assignment: CDR1 SEHNR and CDR2 FQNEAQ (reference sequence). The V end lost 6 bases, the J end lost 1 base, and 12 bases lay between the germline ends. DNA for the CDR3: TGTGCCAGCAGACCTCCAGGGACGAACACTGAAGCTTTCTTT. The encoded protein is CASRPPGTNTEAFF. Filled out from reference TRBV7-9 and TRBJ1-1, the complete variable domain reads DTGVSQNPRHKITKRGQNVTFRCDPISEHNRLYWYRQTLGQGPEFLTYFQNEAQLEKSRLLSDRFSAERPKGSFSTLEIQRTEQGDSAMYLCASRPPGTNTEAFFGQGTRLTVV.

The rearrangement links TRBV11-3 to TRBJ2-5; 9 nucleotides align to TRBD2. CDR3 length: 13 residues. Germline lookup yields CDR1 SGHNT and CDR2 YENEEA. Trimming took 6 bases from V and 4 from J; bases not matched to a gene: 3. The CDR3 loop reads CASSRLAAETQYF. In DNA, the CDR3 is TGTGCCAGCAGTCGACTAGCGGCAGAGACCCAGTACTTC.

As to this clone: One end of the junction fails to match germline, which may point to a read error. CDR3 bases: TGTGCCAGCTCTCCACGGGGGTCGGCAGACTCCGGAAACATTCAGTACTTC. As protein: CASSPRGSADSGNIQYF. The chain couples TRBV18 to TRBJ2-4; D is possibly TRBD2 (6 bases). CDR3 length equals 17 residues. Germline V gene data show CDR1 as KGHSH and CDR2 as LQKENI.

The chain couples TRBV4-2 to TRBJ2-7; D remains unclear. This CDR3 contains 14 residues. Germline-derived CDR1 and CDR2 are LGHNA and YNFKEQ. V was trimmed by 0 bases and J by 2 bases, leaving 8 bases between them. The DNA of the CDR3 is TGTGCCAGCAGCCAAGATTGGCCCACCTACGAGCAGTACTTC. Amino acid sequence: CASSQDWPTYEQYF.

The CDR3 sequence: CASNDHLGGSYEQYF. Written as DNA, the CDR3 is TGTGCCAGCAACGACCATCTAGGGGGCTCCTACGAGCAGTACTTC. The chain combines TRBV6-1 with TRBJ2-7; D possibly corresponds to TRBD1 (6 bases). The V gene lost 7 bases and the J gene lost 0 bases, with 16 bases spanning the gap. The CDR3 has 15 amino acids. CDR1 MNHNS and CDR2 SASEGT come from the germline V gene.

This clone has a single count. The rearrangement links TRBV16 to TRBJ1-2; D possibly corresponds to TRBD1 (5 bases). Germline V gene data show CDR1 as KGHSY and CDR2 as FQNENV. The CDR3 totals 13 residues. Trimming removed 1 base from V and 5 bases from J, with 8 bases in between. In nucleotides, the CDR3 is TGTGCCAGCAGCCAATGGGACTCGTATGGCTACACCTTC. This translates into CASSQWDSYGYTF.

The V gene is TRBV6-5, the J gene TRBJ1-1; 8 bases agree with TRBD1. Germline V gene lookup returns CDR1 MNHEY and CDR2 SVGAGI. V was clipped by 4 bases and J by 3 bases; unmatched bases: 1. This CDR3 comprises 13 residues. The CDR3 nucleotides read TGTGCCAGCAGTTCGACAGGGGACACTGAAGCTTTCTTT. It codes for CASSSTGDTEAFF.

The genes are TRBV19 and TRBJ1-1, with a possible D match to TRBD1 (6 bases). The CDR3 is 15 amino acids. V gave up 8 bases and J gave up 1 base, with 17 bases separating them. Germline V lookup: CDR1 LNHDA, CDR2 SQIVND (reference sequence). The DNA for the CDR3 is TGTGCCAGTCGCGTCGGACAGAACCAGAACACTGAAGCTTTCTTT. Protein sequence: CASRVGQNQNTEAFF.

The gene calls are TRBV30 and TRBJ2-5, with 7 nucleotides matching TRBD2. This CDR3 spans 14 amino acids. From germline, CDR1 is GTSNPN and CDR2 SVGIG (reference sequence). With 1 base clipped from V and 6 bases from J, the junction kept 8 bases outside the gene matches. DNA for the CDR3: TGTGCCTGGAGTGGAGGACTAGGGGTTAAGACCCAGTACTTC. It specifies CAWSGGLGVKTQYF.

The chain uses TRBV21-1 and TRBJ1-3; the DNA was not compared with TRBD1, the D call given in the table. TRBV21-1 is described as a pseudogene. CDR3 size: 16 residues. CDR3 sequence reads: CASSKSSDNSGNTIYF. CDR3 coding DNA: TGTGCCAGCAGCAAAAGCTCAGACAACTCTGGAAACACCATATATTTT.

V is TRBV7-6 and J is TRBJ2-2; tentatively, D is TRBD1 (6 bases). The germline V and J ends were trimmed by 4 bases and 5 bases, with 14 bases remaining between them. Germline values: CDR1 SGHVS, CDR2 FNYEAQ. The CDR3 has 15 residues. CDR3 amino acids: CASSSAVQGTGELFF. The CDR3 DNA sequence: TGTGCCAGCAGCTCAGCCGTACAGGGAACCGGGGAGCTGTTTTTT.

The chain employs TRBV6-5 and TRBJ1-1; possibly TRBD1 for D (5 bases). The CDR3 sequence is 13 residues long. V was trimmed by 8 bases and J by 5 bases, leaving 15 bases between them. Germline loops: CDR1 MNHEY, CDR2 SVGAGI. The CDR3: CASGRTGGTEAFF. The CDR3 DNA sequence: TGTGCCAGCGGACGGACGGGGGGGACTGAAGCTTTCTTT.

The genes are TRBV5-1 and TRBJ2-5; 7 bases agree with TRBD2. V lost 0 bases to trimming and J lost 2 bases; unmatched junction nucleotides: 7. From germline, CDR1 is SGHRS and CDR2 YFSETQ. The CDR3 length is 16 residues. The CDR3: CASSLVTLAVQETQYF. The DNA for the CDR3 is TGCGCCAGCAGCTTGGTGACGCTAGCGGTACAAGAGACCCAGTACTTC.

The chain combines TRBV7-9 with TRBJ1-2, with D perhaps matching TRBD1 (5 bases). V shed 7 bases and J shed 4 bases, with 16 bases lying between them. Germline assignment: CDR1 SEHNR and CDR2 FQNEAQ (reference sequence). CDR3 size: 14 residues. This CDR3 is CASNTPGTFYGYTF. CDR3 sequence (DNA): TGTGCCAGCAACACCCCTGGGACGTTCTATGGCTACACCTTC.

CDR3 sequence: CATSRDPYRVISNQPQHF. CDR3 sequence (DNA): TGTGCCACCAGCAGAGATCCGTACAGGGTGATTAGCAATCAGCCCCAGCATTTT. The V and J genes are TRBV15 and TRBJ1-5; a possible D gene is TRBD1 (6 bases). This CDR3 is built from 18 residues. Germline CDR1 reads LNHNV; CDR2 reads YYDKDF (reference sequence). V lost 0 bases, J lost 0 bases, and 15 bases lay in between.

There are a few counts of this clone. The chain couples TRBV4-1 to TRBJ1-2; 7 bases match TRBD1. The V and J ends lost 3 bases and 7 bases, in that order; junction bases with no gene match: 5. The CDR3 runs to 13 residues. Germline V gene sequence: CDR1 MGHRA, CDR2 YSYEKL. The DNA of the CDR3 is TGCGCCAGCAGCCACTCGACAGGGTCTGGCTACACCTTC. It translates to CASSHSTGSGYTF.